The source of this T cell receptor (beta chain) is a study of blood T cell repertoires in COVID-19. Sequencing used immunoSEQ multiplex PCR; TCRdb keeps in-frame clones, though not all of them. The profile shows around 71,000 clones, more than 75% of them singletons. Trimming cost V 3 bases and J 0 bases; bases outside gene matches: 9. Germline CDR1 and CDR2: SGHDT and YYEEEE. The CDR3 is made up of 18 amino acids. V gene TRBV5-6 combines with J gene TRBJ2-6, with 7 bases matching TRBD1. Sequencing used peripheral blood. This sequence was found in a woman of 80 years or more with active or convalescent COVID-19. The CDR3 sequence is CASSSGQLRLSGANVLTF. In nucleotides, the CDR3 is TGTGCCAGCAGCTCGGGACAGCTGAGACTCTCTGGGGCCAACGTCCTGACTTTC. The variable domain in full, completed from reference TRBV5-6 and TRBJ2-6, reads DAGVTQSPTHLIKTRGQQVTLRCSPKSGHDTVSWYQQALGQGPQFIFQYYEEEERQRGNFPDRFSGHQFPNYSSELNVNALLLGDSALYLCASSSGQLRLSGANVLTFGAGSRLTVL.